Listed below are T cell receptor beta chains from one sample, sequenced in a study of blood T cell repertoires in COVID-19. The method was immunoSEQ multiplex PCR; TCRdb's version includes in-frame clones alone and lacks a portion of them. The table lists more than 13,000 clones, 70% to 90% of them singletons. The specimen sequenced was peripheral blood. These receptors originate from a woman in her 70s in a cohort sampled during active or convalescent COVID-19. Both conserved end residues are part of each CDR3. A D gene is named only where the DNA matches it firmly. Expanded clones are given a class, and other clones once, few, many or no size at all.

v_gene	j_gene	d_gene	abundance	CDR3nt	CDR3aa
TRBV9	TRBJ1-1	-	few	TGTGCCAGCGGCGGGGCGGGTAACACTGAAGCTTTCTTT	CASGGAGNTEAFF
TRBV12-3/TRBV12-4	TRBJ1-2	-	once	TGTGCCAGCAGTTTCCAGGTTATCTATGGCTACACCTTC	CASSFQVIYGYTF
TRBV28	TRBJ2-7	TRBD1	-	TGTGCCAGCAGTTCCGGACAGGGTTCAGGGCAGTACTTC	CASSSGQGSGQYF
TRBV11-2	TRBJ2-7	TRBD2	once	TGTGCCAGCAGCTTCCGCGGGGGGGCAGGTGAGCAGTACTTC	CASSFRGGAGEQYF
TRBV9	TRBJ2-1	-	-	TGTGCCAGCAGCGGTGGGAGGCAGGGAGTTTACAATGAGCAGTTCTTC	CASSGGRQGVYNEQFF
TRBV7-2	TRBJ2-5	TRBD2	-	TGTGCCAGCAGCTTAGCAGCTAGCGGGGGGCCACAAGAGACCCAGTACTTC	CASSLAASGGPQETQYF
TRBV19	TRBJ2-7	TRBD1	-	TGTGCCAGTAGTAGAAGGACAGGGAGCGAGCAGTACTTC	CASSRRTGSEQYF
TRBV28	TRBJ1-2	-	-	TGTGCCAGCAGTGGGTTCGGGGGTTCGGGCTACACCTTC	CASSGFGGSGYTF
TRBV5-6	TRBJ2-3	TRBD2	-	TGTGCCAGCAGCGCGATAGCGGGGGGGCGGGGCCATACGCAGTATTTT	CASSAIAGGRGHTQYF
TRBV5-1	TRBJ1-2	TRBD1	-	TGCGCCAGCAGCTCCAGGGGGCCTCTCTATGGCTACACCTTC	CASSSRGPLYGYTF
TRBV29-1	TRBJ1-5	TRBD1	-	TGCAGCACCGGACAGGCCCGGGGTCAGCCCCAGCATTTT	CSTGQARGQPQHF
TRBV13	TRBJ2-3	TRBD2	-	TGTGCCAGCAGCTTAGAGGGGACTAGCGGTTACACAGATACGCAGTATTTT	CASSLEGTSGYTDTQYF
TRBV21-1	TRBJ1-5	-	few	TGTGCCAGCAGCAAAAGCCCGACAGGGGACCATCAGCCCCAGCATTTT	CASSKSPTGDHQPQHF
TRBV28	TRBJ2-7	-	-	TGTGCCAGCAGTTTGTTATTCGAGCAGTACTTC	CASSLLFEQYF
TRBV6-1	TRBJ2-2	TRBD1	-	TGTGCCAGCAGTGAAGGGGCAGGGGGCGGCGGTTGGTTTTTT	CASSEGAGGGGWFF
TRBV18	TRBJ1-5	TRBD1	few	TGTGCCAGCTCACCGACAGGGGCCGTTCAGCCCCAGCATTTT	CASSPTGAVQPQHF
TRBV28	TRBJ2-7	-	-	TGTGCCAGTCGGCAGGGGGGCTACGAGCAGTACTTC	CASRQGGYEQYF
TRBV4-3	TRBJ2-2	TRBD2	-	TGCGCCAGCAGCCAAGATCCGGCGGGGGGGCAGGTCGGGGAGCTGTTTTTT	CASSQDPAGGQVGELFF
TRBV10-3	TRBJ1-2	-	-	TGTGCCATCACCCGGGACTCTAACTATGGCTACACCTTC	CAITRDSNYGYTF
TRBV19	TRBJ2-2	TRBD2	few	TGTGCCAGTAGTGCTCCCGGGACTAGGTTCCTGTTTTTT	CASSAPGTRFLFF
TRBV5-1	TRBJ1-5	TRBD1	few	TGCGCCAGCAGCTTGGACAGGGGTGCCAATCAGCCCCAGCATTTT	CASSLDRGANQPQHF
TRBV5-1	TRBJ1-6	-	-	TGCGCCAGCAGCTTGGCGCCCCCGCAGGTTGGGAATTCACCCCTCCACTTT	CASSLAPPQVGNSPLHF
TRBV7-3	TRBJ1-1	-	-	TGTGCCAGCAGCTTCCAGGGAGGGACTGAAGCTTTCTTT	CASSFQGGTEAFF
TRBV7-9	TRBJ1-1	-	-	TGTGCCAGCAGCCCCCAGGGGACGAACACTGAAGCTTTCTTT	CASSPQGTNTEAFF
TRBV21-1	TRBJ2-5	-	once	TGTGCCAGCAGCAAAGCCCCCTTTGGGCGGGGGGACCAAGAGACCCAGTACTTC	CASSKAPFGRGDQETQYF
TRBV24-1	TRBJ2-3	-	-	TGTGCCACCAGTGACTGGACAGGCACAGATACGCAGTATTTT	CATSDWTGTDTQYF
TRBV6-5	TRBJ1-2	-	-	TGTGCCAGCAGTTACGCAGGGGATAACTATGGCTACACCTTC	CASSYAGDNYGYTF
TRBV18	TRBJ2-7	-	-	TGTGCCAGCTCACCGTGGAGGGATGCCGAGCAGTACTTC	CASSPWRDAEQYF
TRBV5-1	TRBJ1-4	-	-	TGCGCCAGCAGCTTGGCCACAGGCTCATCAAATGAAAAACTGTTTTTT	CASSLATGSSNEKLFF
TRBV5-4	TRBJ2-7	TRBD2	once	TGTGCCAGCACCCCCGGCGGGGCTAGCGGGGAGTTCGAGCAGTACTTC	CASTPGGASGEFEQYF
TRBV7-2	TRBJ2-3	TRBD2	-	TGTGCCAGCAGCCCCTGGACTAGCGGGGGCTCAGATACGCAGTATTTT	CASSPWTSGGSDTQYF
TRBV2	TRBJ1-6	TRBD1	-	TGTGCCAGCAGTGCACAGGGGAGATCCTATAATTCACCCCTCCACTTT	CASSAQGRSYNSPLHF
TRBV2	TRBJ1-2	TRBD1	-	TGTGCCAGCATCCGGGGACAGATGGGCAACTATGGCTACACCTTC	CASIRGQMGNYGYTF
TRBV6-2/TRBV6-3	TRBJ1-5	-	-	TGTGCCAGCAGTTACGGGGGGTCTAGCCAGCCCCAGCATTTT	CASSYGGSSQPQHF
TRBV30	TRBJ2-2	TRBD1	-	TGTGCCTGGAAACGGGGACAGGTCATCGGGGAGCTGTTTTTT	CAWKRGQVIGELFF
TRBV10-2	TRBJ1-2	-	-	TGCGCCAGCAGTGCAGCAGACTCTAACTATGGCTACACCTTC	CASSAADSNYGYTF
TRBV5-4	TRBJ2-3	TRBD2	-	TGTGCCAGCAGACTGGGACTAGCGATCACAGATACGCAGTATTTT	CASRLGLAITDTQYF
TRBV24-1	TRBJ1-2	-	-	TGTGCCACCAGTGATTCCCGGAGGCCTCGGGGTGATGGCTACACCTTC	CATSDSRRPRGDGYTF
TRBV18	TRBJ1-5	-	-	TGTGCCAGCTCACCTGGCCGGCGGGGCAATCAGCCCCAGCATTTT	CASSPGRRGNQPQHF
TRBV28	TRBJ1-2	TRBD1	-	TGCGCCAGCAGCTGGACAGGGGTCGGCTATGGCTACACCTTC	CASSWTGVGYGYTF
TRBV5-6	TRBJ2-7	-	-	TGTGCCAGCAGCTCCTTCACCTTGAGCTCCTACGAGCAGTACTTC	CASSSFTLSSYEQYF
TRBV28	TRBJ1-1	-	-	TGTGCCAGCAGTTTGACGCGGCCTGCTTTCTTT	CASSLTRPAFF
TRBV2	TRBJ2-5	-	-	TGTGCCAGCAGTGAAGGCAGAACCTACCAAGAGACCCAGTACTTC	CASSEGRTYQETQYF
TRBV5-6	TRBJ2-3	-	-	TGTGCCAGCTACGCCCTTAGGCGGGGTGGCACAGATACGCAGTATTTT	CASYALRRGGTDTQYF
TRBV9	TRBJ2-3	-	few	TGTGCCAGCAGCGGCCTTATGGGGGCGATAAGCACAGATACGCAGTATTTT	CASSGLMGAISTDTQYF
TRBV19	TRBJ2-5	-	-	TGTGCCAGTAGTATCAACGGAGAGCGGACCCAGTACTTC	CASSINGERTQYF
TRBV5-6	TRBJ2-2	-	-	TGTGCCAGCAGCTCGCCAAGGGGGTTGACCGGGGAGCTGTTTTTT	CASSSPRGLTGELFF
TRBV5-5	TRBJ2-5	-	-	TGTGCCAGCAGCTTGGGAGGGCCGGAGACCCAGTACTTC	CASSLGGPETQYF
TRBV7-3	TRBJ2-2	-	-	TGTGCCAGCAGCTCCGGGGCGAACACCGGGGAGCTGTTTTTT	CASSSGANTGELFF
TRBV10-3	TRBJ1-5	TRBD1	once	TGTGCCATCAGTGAATCCCGGGGACAGTTGAGCAATCAGCCCCAGCATTTT	CAISESRGQLSNQPQHF
TRBV19	TRBJ2-7	-	-	TGTGCCAGCAGGGACAACTCCGAGCAGTACTTC	CASRDNSEQYF
TRBV5-1	TRBJ2-1	TRBD2	-	TGCGCCAGCAGCTACCTAGCGGGGGCCTACAATGAGCAGTTCTTC	CASSYLAGAYNEQFF
TRBV15	TRBJ2-5	-	-	TGTGCCACCAGCAGAGCCGCGGGGCTGGGGGAGACCCAGTACTTC	CATSRAAGLGETQYF
TRBV19	TRBJ2-3	-	-	TGTGCCAGCACAGATGCGAACACAGATACGCAGTATTTT	CASTDANTDTQYF